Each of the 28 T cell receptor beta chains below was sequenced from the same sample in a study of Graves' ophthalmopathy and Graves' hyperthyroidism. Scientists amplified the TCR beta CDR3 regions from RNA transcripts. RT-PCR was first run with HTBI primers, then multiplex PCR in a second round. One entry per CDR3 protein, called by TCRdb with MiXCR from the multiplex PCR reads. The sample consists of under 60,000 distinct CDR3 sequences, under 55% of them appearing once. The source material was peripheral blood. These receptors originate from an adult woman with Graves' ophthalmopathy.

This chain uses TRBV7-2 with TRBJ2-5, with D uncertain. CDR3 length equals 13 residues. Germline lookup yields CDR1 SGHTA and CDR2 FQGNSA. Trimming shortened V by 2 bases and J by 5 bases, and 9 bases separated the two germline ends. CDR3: CASSLQESETQYF. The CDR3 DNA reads TGTGCCAGCAGCTTACAGGAATCGGAGACCCAGTACTTC.

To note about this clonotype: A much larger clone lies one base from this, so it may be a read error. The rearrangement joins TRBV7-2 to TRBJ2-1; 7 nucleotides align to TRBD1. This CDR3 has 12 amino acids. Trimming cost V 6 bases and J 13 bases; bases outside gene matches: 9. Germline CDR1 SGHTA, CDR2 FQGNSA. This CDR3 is CASSPQGVSQFF. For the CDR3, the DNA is TGTGCCAGCAGTCCCCAGGGGGTATCACAGTTCTTC.

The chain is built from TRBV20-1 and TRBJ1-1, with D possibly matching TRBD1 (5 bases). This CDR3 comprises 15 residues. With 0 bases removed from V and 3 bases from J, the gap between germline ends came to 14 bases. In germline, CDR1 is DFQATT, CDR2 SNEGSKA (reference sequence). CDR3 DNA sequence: TGCAGTGCTAGAGATTCGGGACCGGTCGACACTGAAGCTTTCTTT. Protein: CSARDSGPVDTEAFF.

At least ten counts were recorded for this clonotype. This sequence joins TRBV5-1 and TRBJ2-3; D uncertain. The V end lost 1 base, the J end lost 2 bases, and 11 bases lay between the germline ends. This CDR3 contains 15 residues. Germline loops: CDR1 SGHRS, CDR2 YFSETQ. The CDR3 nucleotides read TGCGCCAGCAGCTTGACCGGGCTATACACAGATACGCAGTATTTT. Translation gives CASSLTGLYTDTQYF.

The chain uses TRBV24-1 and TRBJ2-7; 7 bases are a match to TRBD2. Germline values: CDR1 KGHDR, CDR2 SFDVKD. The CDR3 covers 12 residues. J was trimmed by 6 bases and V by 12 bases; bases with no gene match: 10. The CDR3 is CALPGGWGEQYF. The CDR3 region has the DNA TGTGCCCTCCCGGGAGGTTGGGGCGAGCAGTACTTC.

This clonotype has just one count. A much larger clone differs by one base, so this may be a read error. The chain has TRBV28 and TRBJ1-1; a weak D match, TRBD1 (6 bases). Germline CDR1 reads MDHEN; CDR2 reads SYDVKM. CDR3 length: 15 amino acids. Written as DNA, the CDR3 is TGTGCCAGCACCCCCCGGACAGTTGCGAACACTGGAGCTTTCTTT. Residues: CASTPRTVANTGAFF.

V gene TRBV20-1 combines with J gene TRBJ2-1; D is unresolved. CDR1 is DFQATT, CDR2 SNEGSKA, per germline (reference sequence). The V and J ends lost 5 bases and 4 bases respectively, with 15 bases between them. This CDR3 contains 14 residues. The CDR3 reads CSACPKPSYNEQFF. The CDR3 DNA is TGCAGTGCTTGCCCAAAACCCAGTTACAATGAGCAGTTCTTC.

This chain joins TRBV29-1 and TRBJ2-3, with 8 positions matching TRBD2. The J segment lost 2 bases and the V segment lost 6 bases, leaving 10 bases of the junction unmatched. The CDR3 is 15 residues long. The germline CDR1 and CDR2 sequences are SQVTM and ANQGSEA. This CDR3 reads CSVGGAGGPTDTQYF. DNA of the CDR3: TGCAGCGTGGGGGGGGCGGGGGGACCCACAGATACGCAGTATTTT.

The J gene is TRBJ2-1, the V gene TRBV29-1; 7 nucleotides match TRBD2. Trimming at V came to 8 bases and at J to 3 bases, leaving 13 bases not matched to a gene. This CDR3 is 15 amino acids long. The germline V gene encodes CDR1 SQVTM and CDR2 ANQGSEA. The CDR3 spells CSLDSRTRGYNEQFF. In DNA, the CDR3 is TGCAGCTTAGACTCACGGACTAGGGGCTACAATGAGCAGTTCTTC.

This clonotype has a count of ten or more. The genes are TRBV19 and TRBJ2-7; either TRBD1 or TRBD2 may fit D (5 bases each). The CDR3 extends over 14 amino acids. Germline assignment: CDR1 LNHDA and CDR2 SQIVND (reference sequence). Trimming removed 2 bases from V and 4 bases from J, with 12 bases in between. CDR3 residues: CASSIRDQGYEQYF. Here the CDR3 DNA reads TGTGCCAGTAGTATACGGGACCAGGGTTACGAGCAGTACTTC.

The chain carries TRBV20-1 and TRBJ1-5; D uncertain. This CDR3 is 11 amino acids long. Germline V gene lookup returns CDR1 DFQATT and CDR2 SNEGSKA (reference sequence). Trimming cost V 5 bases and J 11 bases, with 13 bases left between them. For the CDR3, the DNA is TGCAGTGCTGGGCGCCCAGAGACCCAGCATTTT. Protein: CSAGRPETQHF.

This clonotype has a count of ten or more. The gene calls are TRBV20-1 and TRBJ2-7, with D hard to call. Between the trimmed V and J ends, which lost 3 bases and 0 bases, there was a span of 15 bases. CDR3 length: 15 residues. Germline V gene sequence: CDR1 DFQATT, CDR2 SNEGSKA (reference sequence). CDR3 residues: CSASYVRSDSYEQYF. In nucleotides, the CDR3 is TGCAGTGCTAGCTACGTCAGGTCCGACTCCTACGAGCAGTACTTC.

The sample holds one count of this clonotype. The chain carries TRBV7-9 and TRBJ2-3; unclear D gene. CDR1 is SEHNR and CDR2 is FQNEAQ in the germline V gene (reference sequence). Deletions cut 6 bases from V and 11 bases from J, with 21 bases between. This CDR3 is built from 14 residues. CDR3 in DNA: TGTGCCAGCAGTCAGAAGGCCCACTATAATGAGCAGTATTTT. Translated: CASSQKAHYNEQYF.

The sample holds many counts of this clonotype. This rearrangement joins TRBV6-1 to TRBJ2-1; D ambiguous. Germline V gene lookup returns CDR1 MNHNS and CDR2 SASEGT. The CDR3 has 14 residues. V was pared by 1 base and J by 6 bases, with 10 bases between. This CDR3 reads CASSEDPGLNEQFF. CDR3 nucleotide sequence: TGTGCCAGCAGTGAAGATCCGGGTCTCAATGAGCAGTTCTTC.

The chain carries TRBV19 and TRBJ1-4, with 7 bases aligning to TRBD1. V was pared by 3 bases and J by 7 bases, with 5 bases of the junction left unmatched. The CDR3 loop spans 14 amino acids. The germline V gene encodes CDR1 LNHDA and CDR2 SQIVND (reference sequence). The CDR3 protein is CASSMEGALEKLFF. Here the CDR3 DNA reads TGTGCCAGTAGTATGGAGGGGGCGCTTGAAAAACTGTTTTTT.

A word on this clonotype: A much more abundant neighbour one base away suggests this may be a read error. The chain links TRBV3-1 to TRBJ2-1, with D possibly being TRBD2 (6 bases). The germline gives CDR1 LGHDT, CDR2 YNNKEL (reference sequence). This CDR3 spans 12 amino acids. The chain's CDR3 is CASSQWTNGQFF. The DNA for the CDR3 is TGTGCCAGCAGCCAATGGACTAATGGGCAGTTCTTC.

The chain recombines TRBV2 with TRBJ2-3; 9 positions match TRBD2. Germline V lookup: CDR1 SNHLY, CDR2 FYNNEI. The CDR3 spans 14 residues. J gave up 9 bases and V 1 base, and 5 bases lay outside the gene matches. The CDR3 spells CASSEGGGDTTQYF. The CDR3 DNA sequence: TGTGCCAGCAGTGAAGGCGGGGGGGACACGACGCAGTATTTT.

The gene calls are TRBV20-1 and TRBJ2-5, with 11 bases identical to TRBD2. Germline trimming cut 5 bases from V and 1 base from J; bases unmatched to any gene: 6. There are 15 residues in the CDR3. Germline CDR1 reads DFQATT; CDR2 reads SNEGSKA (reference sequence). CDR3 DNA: TGCAGTGCTGCCCTAGCGGGAGGAACCCAAGAGACCCAGTACTTC. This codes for CSAALAGGTQETQYF.

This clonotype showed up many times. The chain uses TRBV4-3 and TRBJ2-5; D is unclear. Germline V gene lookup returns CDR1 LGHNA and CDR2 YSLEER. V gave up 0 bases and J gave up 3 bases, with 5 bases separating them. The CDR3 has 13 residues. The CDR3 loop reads CASSQDLKETQYF. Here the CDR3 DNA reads TGCGCCAGCAGCCAAGATTTAAAAGAGACCCAGTACTTC.

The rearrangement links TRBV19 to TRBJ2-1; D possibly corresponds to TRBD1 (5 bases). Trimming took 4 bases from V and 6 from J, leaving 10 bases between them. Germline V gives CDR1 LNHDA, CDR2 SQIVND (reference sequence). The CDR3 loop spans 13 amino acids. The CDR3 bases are TGTGCCAGTAGTACGACAGAGGTCAATGAGCAGTTCTTC. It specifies CASSTTEVNEQFF.

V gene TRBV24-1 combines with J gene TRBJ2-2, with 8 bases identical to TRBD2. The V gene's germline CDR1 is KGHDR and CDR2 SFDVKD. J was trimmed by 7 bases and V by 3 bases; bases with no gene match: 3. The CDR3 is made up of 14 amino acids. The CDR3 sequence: CATSDVAGHGELFF. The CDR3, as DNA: TGTGCCACCAGTGATGTAGCGGGGCACGGGGAGCTGTTTTTT.

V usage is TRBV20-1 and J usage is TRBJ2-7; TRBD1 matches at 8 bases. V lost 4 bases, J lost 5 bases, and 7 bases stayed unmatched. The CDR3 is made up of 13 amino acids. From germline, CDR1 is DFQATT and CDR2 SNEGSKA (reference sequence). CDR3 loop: CSATRTGLDEQYF. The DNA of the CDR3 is TGCAGTGCTACCCGGACAGGGTTGGACGAGCAGTACTTC.

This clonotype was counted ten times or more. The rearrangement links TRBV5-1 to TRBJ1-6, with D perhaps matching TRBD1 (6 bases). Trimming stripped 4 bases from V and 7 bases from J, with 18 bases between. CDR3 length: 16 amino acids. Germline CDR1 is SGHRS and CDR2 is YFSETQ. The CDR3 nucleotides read TGCGCCAGCAGCCCCTCGGGGGGGGCGCTAAATTCACCCCTCCACTTT. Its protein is CASSPSGGALNSPLHF.

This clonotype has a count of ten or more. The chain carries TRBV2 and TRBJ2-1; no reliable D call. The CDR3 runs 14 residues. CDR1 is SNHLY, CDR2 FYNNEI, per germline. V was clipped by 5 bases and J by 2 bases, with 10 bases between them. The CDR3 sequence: CASSLARAYNEQFF. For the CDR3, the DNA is TGTGCCAGCAGTCTCGCTCGGGCCTACAATGAGCAGTTCTTC.

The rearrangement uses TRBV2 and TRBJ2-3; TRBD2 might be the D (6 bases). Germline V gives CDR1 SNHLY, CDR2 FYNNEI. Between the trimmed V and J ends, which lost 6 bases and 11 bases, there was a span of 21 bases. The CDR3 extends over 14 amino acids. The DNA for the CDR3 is TGTGCCAGCAGCGTTGGGACTTTTCTCAATGAGCAGTATTTT. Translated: CASSVGTFLNEQYF.

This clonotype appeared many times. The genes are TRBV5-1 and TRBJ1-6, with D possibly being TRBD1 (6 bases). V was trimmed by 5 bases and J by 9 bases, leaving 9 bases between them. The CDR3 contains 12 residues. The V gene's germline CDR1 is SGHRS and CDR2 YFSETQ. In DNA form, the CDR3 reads TGCGCCAGCAGGGAGGGGGTTTCACCCCTCCACTTT. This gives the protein CASREGVSPLHF.

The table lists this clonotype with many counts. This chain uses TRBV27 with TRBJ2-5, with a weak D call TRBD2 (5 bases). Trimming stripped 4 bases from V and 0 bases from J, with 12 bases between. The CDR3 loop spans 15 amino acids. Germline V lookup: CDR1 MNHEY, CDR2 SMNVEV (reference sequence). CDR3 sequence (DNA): TGTGCCAGCAGTTATACGGACTCCTACCAAGAGACCCAGTACTTC. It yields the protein CASSYTDSYQETQYF.

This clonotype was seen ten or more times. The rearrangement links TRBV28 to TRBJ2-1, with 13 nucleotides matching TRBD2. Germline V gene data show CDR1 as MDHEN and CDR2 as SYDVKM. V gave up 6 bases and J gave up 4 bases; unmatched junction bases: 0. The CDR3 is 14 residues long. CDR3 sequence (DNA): TGTGCCAGCAGACTAGCGGGAGGGTACAATGAGCAGTTCTTC. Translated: CASRLAGGYNEQFF.